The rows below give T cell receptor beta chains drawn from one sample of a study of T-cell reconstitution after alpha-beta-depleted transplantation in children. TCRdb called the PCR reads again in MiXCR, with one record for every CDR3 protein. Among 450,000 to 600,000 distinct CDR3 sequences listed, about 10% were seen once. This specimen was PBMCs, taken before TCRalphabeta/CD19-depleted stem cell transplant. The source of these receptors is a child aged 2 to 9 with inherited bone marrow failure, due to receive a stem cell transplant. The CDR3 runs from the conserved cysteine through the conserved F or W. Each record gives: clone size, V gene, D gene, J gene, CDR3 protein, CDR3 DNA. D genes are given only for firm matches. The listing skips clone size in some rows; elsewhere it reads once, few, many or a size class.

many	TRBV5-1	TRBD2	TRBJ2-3	CASKALAGDWDTQYF	TGCGCCAGCAAGGCACTAGCGGGAGATTGGGATACGCAGTATTTT
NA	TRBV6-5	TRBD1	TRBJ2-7	CASSYFGTANEQYF	TGTGCCAGCAGTTACTTTGGGACAGCAAACGAGCAGTACTTC
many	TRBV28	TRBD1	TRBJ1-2	CASSFIGTAAYTF	TGTGCCAGCAGTTTTATTGGGACAGCGGCCTACACCTTC
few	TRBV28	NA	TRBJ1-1	CASRTRDRNTEAFF	TGTGCCAGCCGAACCCGGGACCGGAACACTGAAGCTTTCTTT
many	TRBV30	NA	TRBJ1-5	CAWSVLRDRGQPQHF	TGTGCCTGGAGTGTACTCAGGGATCGGGGTCAGCCCCAGCATTTT
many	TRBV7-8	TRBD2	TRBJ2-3	CASSSWTSGRDWDTQYF	TGTGCCAGCAGCTCTTGGACTAGCGGGAGGGATTGGGATACGCAGTATTTT
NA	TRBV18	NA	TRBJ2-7	CASSPPGTQRGEQYF	TGTGCCAGCTCACCACCAGGCACGCAACGAGGCGAGCAGTACTTC
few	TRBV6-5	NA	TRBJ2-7	CASSYSTGEISHEQYF	TGTGCCAGCAGTTACTCGACCGGGGAGATATCCCACGAGCAGTACTTC
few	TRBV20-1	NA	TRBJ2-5	CSARGLRADQETQYF	TGCAGTGCTAGGGGTCTTCGGGCGGATCAAGAGACCCAGTACTTC
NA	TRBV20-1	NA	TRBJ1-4	CSARDGGGEKLFF	TGCAGTGCTAGGGATGGGGGAGGTGAAAAACTGTTTTTT
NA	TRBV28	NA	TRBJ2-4	CASSFIGTGSRDIQYF	TGTGCCAGCAGTTTTATAGGCACAGGGAGTCGAGACATTCAGTACTTC
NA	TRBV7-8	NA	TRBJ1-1	CASGTAATEAFF	TGTGCCAGCGGGACCGCCGCCACTGAAGCTTTCTTT
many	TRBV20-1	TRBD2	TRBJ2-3	CSASPRGGSVDTQYF	TGCAGTGCTAGCCCCCGGGGCGGGAGTGTAGATACGCAGTATTTT
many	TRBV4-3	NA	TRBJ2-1	CASSHGGRTTNEQFF	TGCGCCAGCAGCCACGGCGGCCGCACCACCAATGAGCAGTTCTTC
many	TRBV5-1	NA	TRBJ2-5	CASSDDLHGETQYF	TGCGCCAGCAGCGACGACTTACACGGGGAGACCCAGTACTTC
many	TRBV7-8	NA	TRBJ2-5	CASSLRPVVVETQYF	TGTGCCAGCAGCCTTAGGCCAGTTGTAGTGGAGACCCAGTACTTC
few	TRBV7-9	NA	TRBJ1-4	CASSLLDLSTNEKLFF	TGTGCCAGCAGCTTACTGGACCTCTCAACTAATGAAAAACTGTTTTTT
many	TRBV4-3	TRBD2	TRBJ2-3	CASSQELAGVPDTQYF	TGCGCCAGCAGCCAAGAGCTAGCGGGAGTGCCAGATACGCAGTATTTT
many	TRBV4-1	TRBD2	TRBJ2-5	CASSPHWTSGRLETQYF	TGCGCCAGCAGCCCCCATTGGACTAGCGGGAGACTGGAGACCCAGTACTTC
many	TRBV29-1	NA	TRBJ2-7	CSVSGLNYEQYF	TGCAGCGTCTCGGGACTCAACTACGAGCAGTACTTC
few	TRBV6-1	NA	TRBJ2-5	CASSSLWHQETQYF	TGTGCCAGCAGCTCACTTTGGCACCAAGAGACCCAGTACTTC
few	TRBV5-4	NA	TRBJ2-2	CASSLEGSNTGELFF	TGTGCCAGCAGCTTGGAGGGTAGTAACACCGGGGAGCTGTTTTTT
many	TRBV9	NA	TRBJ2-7	CASSVIATGGEQYF	TGTGCCAGCAGCGTGATAGCCACCGGGGGCGAGCAGTACTTC
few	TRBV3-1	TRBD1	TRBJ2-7	CASTYLGQSEQYF	TGTGCCAGCACCTACCTGGGACAGTCCGAGCAGTACTTC
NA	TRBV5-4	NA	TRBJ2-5	CASTLGGAVQETQYF	TGTGCCAGCACCCTGGGCGGAGCGGTTCAAGAGACCCAGTACTTC
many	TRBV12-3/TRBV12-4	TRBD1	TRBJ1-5	CASSRDRGNQPQHF	TGTGCCAGCAGTCGGGACAGGGGGAATCAGCCCCAGCATTTT
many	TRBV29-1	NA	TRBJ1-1	CSVMNPGQREGAEAFF	TGCAGCGTGATGAACCCGGGCCAAAGGGAAGGGGCTGAAGCTTTCTTT
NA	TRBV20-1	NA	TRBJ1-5	CSGEEVVNQPQHF	TGCAGTGGGGAGGAGGTAGTGAATCAGCCCCAGCATTTT
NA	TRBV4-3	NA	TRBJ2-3	CASSQAPGTQGTDTQYF	TGCGCCAGCAGCCAAGCCCCGGGAACGCAGGGGACAGATACGCAGTATTTT
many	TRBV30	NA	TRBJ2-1	CAWAGASYNEQFF	TGTGCCTGGGCGGGGGCTTCCTACAATGAGCAGTTCTTC
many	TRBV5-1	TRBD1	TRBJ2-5	CASSLYRGRGETQYF	TGCGCCAGCAGCTTATACAGGGGAAGAGGAGAGACCCAGTACTTC
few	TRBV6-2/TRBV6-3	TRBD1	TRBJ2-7	CASSRTGGGYEQYF	TGTGCCAGCAGCCGGACAGGGGGCGGCTACGAGCAGTACTTC
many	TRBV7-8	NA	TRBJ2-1	CASSLKGGGAYNEQFF	TGTGCCAGCAGCTTAAAGGGGGGAGGCGCCTACAATGAGCAGTTCTTC
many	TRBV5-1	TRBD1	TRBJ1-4	CASSWQTGGVNEKLFF	TGCGCCAGCAGCTGGCAGACAGGGGGCGTTAATGAAAAACTGTTTTTT
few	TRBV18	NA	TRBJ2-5	CASLLQGSETQYF	TGTGCCAGCTTACTCCAGGGGAGCGAGACCCAGTACTTC
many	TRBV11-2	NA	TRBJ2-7	CASSFNRVYEQYF	TGTGCCAGCAGCTTTAACAGGGTCTACGAGCAGTACTTC
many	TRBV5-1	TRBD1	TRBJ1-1	CASSLAGTGVNTEAFF	TGCGCCAGCAGCTTGGCCGGGACAGGGGTGAACACTGAAGCTTTCTTT
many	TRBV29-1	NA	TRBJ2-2	CSVENTGELFF	TGCAGCGTTGAAAACACCGGGGAGCTGTTTTTT
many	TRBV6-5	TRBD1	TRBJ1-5	CASSYVQGGQPQHF	TGTGCCAGCAGTTACGTTCAGGGGGGACAGCCCCAGCATTTT
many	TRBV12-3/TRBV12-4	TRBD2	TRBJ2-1	CASSDGLVGNEQFF	TGTGCCAGCAGTGACGGACTAGTCGGCAATGAGCAGTTCTTC
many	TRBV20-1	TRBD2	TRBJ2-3	CSARDRGSGRYLGADTQYF	TGCAGTGCTAGAGATCGGGGTAGCGGGAGATATTTGGGCGCAGATACGCAGTATTTT
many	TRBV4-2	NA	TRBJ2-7	CASSQDGRDDEQYF	TGTGCCAGCAGCCAAGATGGCAGGGACGACGAGCAGTACTTC
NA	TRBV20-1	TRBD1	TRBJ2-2	CSVTNHQGASGELFF	TGCAGTGTAACCAACCATCAGGGGGCATCCGGGGAGCTGTTTTTT
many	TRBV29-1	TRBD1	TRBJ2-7	CSVEEGQGSYEQYF	TGCAGCGTTGAAGAGGGACAGGGCTCCTACGAGCAGTACTTC
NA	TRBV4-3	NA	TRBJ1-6	CASSQRWRGLGSPLHF	TGCGCCAGCAGCCAGAGGTGGAGGGGGTTAGGATCACCCCTCCACTTT
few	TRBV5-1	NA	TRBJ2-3	CASSFALGVGTDTQYF	TGCGCCAGCAGCTTCGCTCTCGGGGTCGGCACAGATACGCAGTATTTT
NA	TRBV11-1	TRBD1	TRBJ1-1	CASSLFGQGKYMNTEAFF	TGTGCCAGCAGTTTATTCGGACAGGGGAAATACATGAACACTGAAGCTTTCTTT
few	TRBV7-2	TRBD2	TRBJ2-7	CASSSSLAGTSYEQYF	TGTGCCAGCAGCTCCTCTCTAGCGGGAACGTCCTACGAGCAGTACTTC
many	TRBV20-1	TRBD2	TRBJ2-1	CSARDSLAGVIHEQFF	TGCAGTGCTAGAGATTCCCTAGCGGGAGTTATCCATGAGCAGTTCTTC
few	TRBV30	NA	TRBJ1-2	CAWSGLGYGYTF	TGTGCCTGGAGCGGCCTGGGCTATGGCTACACCTTC
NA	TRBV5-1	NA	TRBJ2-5	CASSLMGPGQGSQETQYF	TGCGCCAGCAGCTTGATGGGCCCCGGGCAGGGAAGTCAAGAGACCCAGTACTTC
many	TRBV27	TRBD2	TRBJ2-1	CASSPELAVSYNEQFF	TGTGCCAGCAGTCCAGAGCTAGCGGTCTCCTACAATGAGCAGTTCTTC
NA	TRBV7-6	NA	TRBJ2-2	CASSLLGSRVPGELFF	TGTGCCAGCAGCTTACTTGGGTCGCGGGTTCCCGGGGAGCTGTTTTTT